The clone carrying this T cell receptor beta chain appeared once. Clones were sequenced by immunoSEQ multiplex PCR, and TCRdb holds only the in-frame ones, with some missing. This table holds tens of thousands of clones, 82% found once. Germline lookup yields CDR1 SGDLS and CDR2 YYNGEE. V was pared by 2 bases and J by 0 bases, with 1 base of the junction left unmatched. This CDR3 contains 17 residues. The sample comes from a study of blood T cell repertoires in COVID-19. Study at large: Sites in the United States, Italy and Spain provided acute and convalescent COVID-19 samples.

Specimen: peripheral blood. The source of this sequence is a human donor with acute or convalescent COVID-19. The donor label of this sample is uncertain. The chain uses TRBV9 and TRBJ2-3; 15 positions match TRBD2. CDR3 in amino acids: CASSVGTSGGSTDTQYF. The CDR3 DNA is TGTGCCAGCAGCGTGGGGACTAGCGGGGGGAGCACAGATACGCAGTATTTT.